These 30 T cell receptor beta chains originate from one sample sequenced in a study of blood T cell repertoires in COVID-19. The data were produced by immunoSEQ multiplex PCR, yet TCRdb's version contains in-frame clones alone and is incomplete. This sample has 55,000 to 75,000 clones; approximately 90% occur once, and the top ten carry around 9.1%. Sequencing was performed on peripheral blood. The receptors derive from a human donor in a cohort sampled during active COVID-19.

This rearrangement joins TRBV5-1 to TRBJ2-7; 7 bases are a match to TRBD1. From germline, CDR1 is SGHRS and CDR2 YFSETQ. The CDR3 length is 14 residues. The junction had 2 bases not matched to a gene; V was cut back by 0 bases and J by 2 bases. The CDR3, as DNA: TGCGCCAGCAGCTTGGGGACAGGTACCTACGAGCAGTACTTC. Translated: CASSLGTGTYEQYF. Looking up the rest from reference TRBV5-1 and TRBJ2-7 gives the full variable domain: KAGVTQTPRYLIKTRGQQVTLSCSPISGHRSVSWYQQTPGQGLQFLFEYFSETQRNKGNFPGRFSGRQFSNSRSEMNVSTLELGDSALYLCASSLGTGTYEQYFGPGTRLTVT.

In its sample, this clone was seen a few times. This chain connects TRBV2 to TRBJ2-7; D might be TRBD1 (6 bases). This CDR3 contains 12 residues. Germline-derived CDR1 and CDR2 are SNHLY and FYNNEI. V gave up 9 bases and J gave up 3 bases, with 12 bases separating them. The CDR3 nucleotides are TGTGCCAGACAGGGTCCAGGCTACGAGCAGTACTTC. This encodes CARQGPGYEQYF.

The CDR3 sequence is CASSLRQGAIHEQYF. The DNA for the CDR3 is TGCGCCAGCAGCTTGAGACAGGGGGCGATTCACGAGCAGTACTTC. The chain links TRBV5-1 to TRBJ2-7, with 10 bases fitting TRBD1. J gave up 5 bases and V 1 base, and 6 bases lay outside the gene matches. Germline CDR1 reads SGHRS; CDR2 reads YFSETQ. The CDR3 is 15 amino acids.

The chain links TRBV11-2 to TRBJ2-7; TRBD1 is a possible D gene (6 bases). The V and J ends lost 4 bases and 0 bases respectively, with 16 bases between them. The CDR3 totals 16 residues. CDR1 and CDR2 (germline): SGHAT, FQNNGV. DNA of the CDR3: TGTGCCAGCAGCTCTCTCAAAGGACAGCACTCCTACGAGCAGTACTTC. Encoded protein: CASSSLKGQHSYEQYF.

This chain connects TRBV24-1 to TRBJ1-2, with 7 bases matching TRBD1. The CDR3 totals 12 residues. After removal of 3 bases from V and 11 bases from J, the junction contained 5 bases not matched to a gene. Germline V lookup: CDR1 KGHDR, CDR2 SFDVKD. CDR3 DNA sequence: TGTGCCACCAGTGATAACGCCAGGGGGTACACCTTC. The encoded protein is CATSDNARGYTF.

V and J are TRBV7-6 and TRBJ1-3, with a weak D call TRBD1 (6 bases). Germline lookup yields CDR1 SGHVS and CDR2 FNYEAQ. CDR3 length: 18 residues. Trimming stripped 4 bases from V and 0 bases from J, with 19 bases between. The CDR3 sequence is CASSSQGGDTLSGNTIYF. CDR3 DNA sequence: TGTGCCAGCAGCTCCCAGGGAGGGGACACCCTCTCTGGAAACACCATATATTTT.

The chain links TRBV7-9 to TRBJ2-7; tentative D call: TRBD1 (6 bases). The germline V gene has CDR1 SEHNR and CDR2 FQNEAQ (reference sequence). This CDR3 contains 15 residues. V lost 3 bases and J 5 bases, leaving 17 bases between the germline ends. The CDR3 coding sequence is TGTGCCAGCAGCTTGAGGGGGAACCTCTACAACGAGCAGTACTTC. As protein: CASSLRGNLYNEQYF.

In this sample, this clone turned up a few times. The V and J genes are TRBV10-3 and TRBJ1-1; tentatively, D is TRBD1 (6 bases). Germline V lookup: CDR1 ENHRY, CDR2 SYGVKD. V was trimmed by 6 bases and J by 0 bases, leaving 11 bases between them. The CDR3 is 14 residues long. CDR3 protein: CAIRRGTMNTEAFF. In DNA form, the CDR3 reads TGTGCCATCAGGAGGGGGACCATGAACACTGAAGCTTTCTTT.

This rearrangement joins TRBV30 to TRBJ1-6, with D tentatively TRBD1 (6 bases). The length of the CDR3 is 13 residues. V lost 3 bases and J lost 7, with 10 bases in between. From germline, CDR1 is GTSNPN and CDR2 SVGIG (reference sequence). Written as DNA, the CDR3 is TGTGCCTGGAGAAGGGGGGGAAATTCACCCCTCCACTTT. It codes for CAWRRGGNSPLHF.

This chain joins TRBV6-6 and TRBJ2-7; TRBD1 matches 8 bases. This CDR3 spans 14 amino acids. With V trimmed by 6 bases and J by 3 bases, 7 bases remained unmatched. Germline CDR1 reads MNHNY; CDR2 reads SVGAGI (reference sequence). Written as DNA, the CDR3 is TGTGCCAGCAGCCACCCGACAGGGGTCTACGAGCAGTACTTC. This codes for CASSHPTGVYEQYF.

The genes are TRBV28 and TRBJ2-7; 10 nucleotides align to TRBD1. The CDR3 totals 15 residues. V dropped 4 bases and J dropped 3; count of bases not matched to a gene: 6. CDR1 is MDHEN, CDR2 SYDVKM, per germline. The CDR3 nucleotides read TGTGCCAGCAGTTCCCCCAGGGACAGGGGCTACGAGCAGTACTTC. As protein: CASSSPRDRGYEQYF.

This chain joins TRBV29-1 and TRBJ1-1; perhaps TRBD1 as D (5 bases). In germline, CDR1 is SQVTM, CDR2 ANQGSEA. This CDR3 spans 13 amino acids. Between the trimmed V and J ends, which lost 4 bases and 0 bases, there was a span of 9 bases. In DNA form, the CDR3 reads TGCAGCGTTGCAGGGCGACTGAACACTGAAGCTTTCTTT. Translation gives CSVAGRLNTEAFF.

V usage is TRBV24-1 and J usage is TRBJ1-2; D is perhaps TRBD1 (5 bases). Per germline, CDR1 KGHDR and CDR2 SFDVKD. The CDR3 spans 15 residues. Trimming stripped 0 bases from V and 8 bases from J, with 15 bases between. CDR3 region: CATSDLWLDSGGYTF. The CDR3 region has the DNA TGTGCCACCAGTGATTTGTGGCTTGACAGTGGCGGCTACACCTTC.

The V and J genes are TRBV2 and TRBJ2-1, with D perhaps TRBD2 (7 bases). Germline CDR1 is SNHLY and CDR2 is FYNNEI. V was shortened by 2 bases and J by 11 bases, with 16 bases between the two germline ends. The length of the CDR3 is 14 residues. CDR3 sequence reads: CASSERGGGPKQFF. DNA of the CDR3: TGTGCCAGCAGTGAACGAGGGGGGGGGCCGAAGCAGTTCTTC.

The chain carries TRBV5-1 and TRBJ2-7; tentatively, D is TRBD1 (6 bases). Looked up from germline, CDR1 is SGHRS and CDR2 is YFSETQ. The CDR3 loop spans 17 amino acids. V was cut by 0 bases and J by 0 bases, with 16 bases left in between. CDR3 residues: CASSLALGDRFSYEQYF. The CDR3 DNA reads TGCGCCAGCAGCTTGGCCCTAGGCGACAGGTTCTCCTACGAGCAGTACTTC.

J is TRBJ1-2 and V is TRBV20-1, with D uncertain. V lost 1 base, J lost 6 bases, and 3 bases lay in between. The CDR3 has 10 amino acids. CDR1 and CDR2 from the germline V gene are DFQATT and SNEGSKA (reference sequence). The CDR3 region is CSARVDGYTF. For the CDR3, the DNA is TGCAGTGCTAGAGTAGATGGCTACACCTTC.

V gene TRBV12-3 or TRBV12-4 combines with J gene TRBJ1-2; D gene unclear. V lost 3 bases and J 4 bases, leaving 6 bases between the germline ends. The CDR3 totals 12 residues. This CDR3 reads CASSLSAYGYTF. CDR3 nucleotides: TGTGCCAGCAGTTTGAGCGCCTATGGCTACACCTTC.

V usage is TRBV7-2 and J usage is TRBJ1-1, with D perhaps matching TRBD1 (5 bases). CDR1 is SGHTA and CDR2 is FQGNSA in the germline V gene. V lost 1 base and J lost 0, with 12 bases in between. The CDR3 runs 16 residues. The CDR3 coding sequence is TGTGCCAGCAGCTTAGGGTCAGGGTCCTTGAACACTGAAGCTTTCTTT. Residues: CASSLGSGSLNTEAFF.

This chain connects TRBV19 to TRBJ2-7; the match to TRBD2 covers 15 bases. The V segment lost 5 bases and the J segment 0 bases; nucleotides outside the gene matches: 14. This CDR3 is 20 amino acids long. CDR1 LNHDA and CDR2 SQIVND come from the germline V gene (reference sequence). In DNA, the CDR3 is TGTGCCAGTAGTCATGGGGCCGGGACTAGCGGGGGGCCCCGCTCCTACGAGCAGTACTTC. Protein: CASSHGAGTSGGPRSYEQYF.

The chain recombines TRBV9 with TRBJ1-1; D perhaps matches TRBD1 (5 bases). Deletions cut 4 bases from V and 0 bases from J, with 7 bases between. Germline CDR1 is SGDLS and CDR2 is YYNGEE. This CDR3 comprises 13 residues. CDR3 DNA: TGTGCCAGCAGCCCCAGGGTGAACACTGAAGCTTTCTTT. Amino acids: CASSPRVNTEAFF.

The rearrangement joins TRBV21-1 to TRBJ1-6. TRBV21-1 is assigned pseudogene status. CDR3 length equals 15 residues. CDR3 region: CASSKGSKRNSPLHF. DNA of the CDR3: TGTGCCAGCAGCAAAGGGTCAAAGAGGAATTCACCCCTCCACTTT.

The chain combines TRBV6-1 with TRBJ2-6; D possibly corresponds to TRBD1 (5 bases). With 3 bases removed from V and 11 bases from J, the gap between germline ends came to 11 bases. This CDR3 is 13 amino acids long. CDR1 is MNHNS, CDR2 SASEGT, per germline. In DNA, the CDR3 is TGTGCCAGCAGTGATGCAGGGATCGACGTCCTGACTTTC. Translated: CASSDAGIDVLTF.

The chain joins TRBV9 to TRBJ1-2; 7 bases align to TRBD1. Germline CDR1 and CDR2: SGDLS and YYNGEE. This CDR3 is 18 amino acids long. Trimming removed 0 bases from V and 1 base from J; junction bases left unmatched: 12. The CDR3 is CASSVATDRTSDNYGYTF. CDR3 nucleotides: TGTGCCAGCAGCGTAGCTACGGACAGGACGTCGGATAACTATGGCTACACCTTC.

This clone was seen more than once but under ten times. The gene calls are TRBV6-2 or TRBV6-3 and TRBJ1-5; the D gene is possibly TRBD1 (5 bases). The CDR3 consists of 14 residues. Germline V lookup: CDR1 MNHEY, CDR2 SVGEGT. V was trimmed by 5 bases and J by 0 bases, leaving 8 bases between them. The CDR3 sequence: CASSPRGSNQPQHF. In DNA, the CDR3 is TGTGCCAGCAGTCCAAGGGGTAGCAATCAGCCCCAGCATTTT.

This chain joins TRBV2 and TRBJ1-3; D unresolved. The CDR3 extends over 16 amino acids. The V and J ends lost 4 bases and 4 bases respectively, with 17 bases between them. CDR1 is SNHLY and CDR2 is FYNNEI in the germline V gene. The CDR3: CASSVTEANAGNTIYF. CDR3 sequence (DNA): TGTGCCAGCAGTGTTACGGAGGCTAACGCCGGAAACACCATATATTTT.

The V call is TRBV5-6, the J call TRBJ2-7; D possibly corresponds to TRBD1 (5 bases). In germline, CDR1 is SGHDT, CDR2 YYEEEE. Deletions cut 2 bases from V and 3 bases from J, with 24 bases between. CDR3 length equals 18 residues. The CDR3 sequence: CASSFSLKPGHRYYEQYF. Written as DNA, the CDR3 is TGTGCCAGCAGCTTCAGTTTGAAACCAGGGCATCGCTACTACGAGCAGTACTTC.

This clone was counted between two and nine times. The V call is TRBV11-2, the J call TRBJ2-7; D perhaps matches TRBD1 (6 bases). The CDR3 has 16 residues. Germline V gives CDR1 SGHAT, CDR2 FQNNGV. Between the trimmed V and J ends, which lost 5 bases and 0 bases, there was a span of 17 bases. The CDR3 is CASSPVTGVSSYEQYF. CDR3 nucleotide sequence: TGTGCCAGCAGCCCCGTGACAGGTGTCAGCTCCTACGAGCAGTACTTC.

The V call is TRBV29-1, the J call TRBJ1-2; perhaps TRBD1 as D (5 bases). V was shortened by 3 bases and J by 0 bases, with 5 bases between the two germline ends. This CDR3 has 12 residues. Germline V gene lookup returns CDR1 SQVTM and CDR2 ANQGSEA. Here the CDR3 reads CSVDRANYGYTF. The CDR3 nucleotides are TGCAGCGTTGACAGGGCTAACTATGGCTACACCTTC.

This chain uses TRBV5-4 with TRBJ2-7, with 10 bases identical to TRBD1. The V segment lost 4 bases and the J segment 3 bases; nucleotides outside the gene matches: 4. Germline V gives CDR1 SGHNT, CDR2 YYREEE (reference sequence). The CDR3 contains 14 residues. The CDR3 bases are TGTGCCAGCAGCCCCAGGGACAGGGGCTACGAGCAGTACTTC. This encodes CASSPRDRGYEQYF.

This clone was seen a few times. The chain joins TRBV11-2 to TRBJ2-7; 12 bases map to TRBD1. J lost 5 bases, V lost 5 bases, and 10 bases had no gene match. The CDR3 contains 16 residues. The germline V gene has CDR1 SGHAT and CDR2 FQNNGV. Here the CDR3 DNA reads TGTGCCAGCAGCAAAACTCCGGGACAGGGGGCCCACGAGCAGTACTTC. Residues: CASSKTPGQGAHEQYF.